Sequencing of this T cell receptor beta chain was carried out in a study of shared clonotypes between healthy human individuals. Study-wide findings and caveats: Generally, estimated richness proved larger in naive subsets than it did in memory subsets. Clonotypes not shared had lower generation probabilities than those common to all four donors. The rarefaction results pointed to incomplete sorted-subset sequencing despite large depth.

It was into CD45RA+ naive and CD45RA-negative memory subsets that the CD4+ cells were split. Using immunoSEQ multiplex PCR, the repertoire was profiled, and TCRdb retains in-frame clones only, with some absent. The sample records approximately 2.4 million clones, 90% to 96% being singletons. A word on this clone: Its antigen remains unidentified.

Trimming pared 3 bases from V and 0 bases from J, leaving 9 bases between. Per germline, CDR1 SEHNR and CDR2 FQNEAQ (reference sequence). The CDR3 extends over 15 amino acids. This chain connects TRBV7-9 to TRBJ2-1; a possible D gene is TRBD2 (5 bases). Sample: naive CD4+ T cells sorted from blood. Subset: CD45RA+ positively selected. The receptor's source is a man younger than 35 in good health. The CDR3 region is CASSFLGDSYNEQFF. In DNA, the CDR3 is TGTGCCAGCAGCTTCTTGGGAGACTCCTACAATGAGCAGTTCTTC.